This TCR beta chain was captured in a study of tumor-infiltrating lymphocytes in primary liver carcinoma. Study-level information: The patient population consisted of men and women between 30 and 69 years of age.

CDR3 length equals 15 residues. Germline values: CDR1 SQVTM, CDR2 ANQGSEA. From around 500 ng of total RNA, TCR beta-specific cDNA was reverse-transcribed using a constant-region primer. Employing slightly modified ARM-PCR, three nested multiplex PCR rounds were run, and these gave rise to the TCR beta libraries. A C-beta reverse primer and TRBV1-TRBV30 forward primers served in each of the first two PCR rounds, at about 10 cycles apiece. TCRdb redid the calling of the multiplex PCR reads with MiXCR, one entry per CDR3 protein. The repertoire consists of around 40,000 distinct CDR3 sequences, with about 73% occurring once and the leading ten covering approximately 19%. Unsorted bulk tissue, about 17-34 mg of it, served as the source for co-extraction of RNA and DNA. Patients underwent resection of primary liver carcinoma. This clonotype occurred a few times. At one of its ends the junction is not consistent with the germline gene, which may arise from a read error.

The V gene is TRBV29-1, the J gene TRBJ1-1, with D possibly TRBD1 on 6 matching bases. The sample taken for sequencing was liver tumor tissue from sampling region 2. The subset: tumor region T2, inferior pole. The sequence came from a man aged 35 to 55 with primary liver carcinoma and hepatitis B virus infection. The CDR3 sequence: CGVGGGGGMNTEAFF. CDR3 DNA: TGCGGCGTTGGTGGAGGAGGGGGTATGAACACTGAAGCTTTCTTT.